A single sample is the source of the 19 T cell receptor beta chains below, sequenced in a study of radiation and T cells in renal cell carcinoma. Time point given: blood 2 weeks post-SBRT. Treatment defined: 15 Gy SBRT to primary tumor, nephrectomy 4 weeks later. Profiled with immunoSEQ multiplex PCR; TCRdb holds only in-frame clones, not every one. The sample yields about 49,000 clones, 80% seen once. Sequenced material: blood, taken from a patient whose treatment included radiotherapy and nephrectomy. The receptors here all came from a woman aged 70 to 79 with renal cell carcinoma.

In nucleotides, the CDR3 is TGTGCCAGCAAACCCGGGACAGGGAACACTGAAGCTTTCTTT. Translated: CASKPGTGNTEAFF. The genes are TRBV28 and TRBJ1-1; 8 bases fit TRBD1. There are 14 residues in the CDR3. Germline trimming cut 7 bases from V and 1 base from J; bases unmatched to any gene: 5. Germline V gene sequence: CDR1 MDHEN, CDR2 SYDVKM.

Here the CDR3 DNA reads TGTGCCAGCAGCCCGACAGGGGAGGGCGAGCAGTACTTC. Translating it yields CASSPTGEGEQYF. This chain uses TRBV7-7 with TRBJ2-7, with a tentative D call TRBD1 (8 bases). Germline loops: CDR1 SSHAT, CDR2 FNYEAQ (reference sequence). V was cut by 5 bases and J by 6 bases, with 14 bases left in between. The length of the CDR3 is 13 residues.

The genes are TRBV9 and TRBJ2-3; TRBD1 matches 7 bases. CDR3 size: 14 residues. V shed 3 bases, J shed 4 bases, and the junction held 5 bases outside the gene matches. The germline gives CDR1 SGDLS, CDR2 YYNGEE. CDR3 in amino acids: CASSEGGFADTQYF. DNA for the CDR3: TGTGCCAGCAGCGAAGGGGGCTTCGCAGATACGCAGTATTTT.

V is TRBV6-6 and J is TRBJ2-5, with D maybe TRBD2 (7 bases). Germline V gives CDR1 MNHNY, CDR2 SVGAGI (reference sequence). The CDR3 loop spans 15 amino acids. Trimming pared 8 bases from V and 5 bases from J, leaving 21 bases between. This CDR3 is CASVRLGGAGETQYF. CDR3 DNA sequence: TGTGCCAGCGTCAGACTGGGGGGGGCAGGGGAGACCCAGTACTTC.

This clone turned up a few times. This chain joins TRBV6-5 and TRBJ2-1, with 11 bases lining up with TRBD2. V lost 3 bases and J lost 6; bases outside the gene matches: 4. This CDR3 comprises 15 residues. In germline, CDR1 is MNHEY, CDR2 SVGAGI. CDR3 region: CASSYGTSGFNEQFF. The DNA of the CDR3 is TGTGCCAGCAGTTATGGGACTAGCGGCTTCAATGAGCAGTTCTTC.

The chain recombines TRBV2 with TRBJ1-4; D gene uncertain. Germline V gene sequence: CDR1 SNHLY, CDR2 FYNNEI. The CDR3 is made up of 14 amino acids. Trimming removed 2 bases at V and 8 bases at J, with 12 bases between. The CDR3 is CASSEPYRREKLFF. In DNA, the CDR3 is TGTGCCAGCAGTGAACCATATAGACGGGAAAAACTGTTTTTT.

This clone was detected only a few times. The chain uses TRBV29-1 and TRBJ2-2; the match to TRBD2 covers 8 bases. Trimming at V came to 4 bases and at J to 2 bases, leaving 3 bases not matched to a gene. This CDR3 has 14 residues. Germline loops: CDR1 SQVTM, CDR2 ANQGSEA. DNA of the CDR3: TGCAGCGTTGCTAGCGGGTTCAACACCGGGGAGCTGTTTTTT. Encoded protein: CSVASGFNTGELFF.

The V and J genes are TRBV5-5 and TRBJ1-6; the D is unclear. CDR3 size: 17 residues. Between the trimmed V and J ends, which lost 1 base and 6 bases, there was a span of 17 bases. Germline lookup yields CDR1 SGHKS and CDR2 YYEKEE (reference sequence). This CDR3 reads CASSLFDLGQINSPLHF. CDR3 bases: TGTGCCAGCAGCTTGTTTGACTTGGGCCAGATTAATTCACCCCTCCACTTT.

This chain uses TRBV4-1 with TRBJ2-5; 14 positions agree with TRBD2. The germline V gene has CDR1 MGHRA and CDR2 YSYEKL. With 3 bases clipped from V and 5 bases from J, the junction kept 17 bases outside the gene matches. The CDR3 contains 20 residues. The CDR3 sequence is CASSHFTQTTSGRAGETQYF. CDR3 sequence (DNA): TGCGCCAGCAGCCACTTTACACAAACGACTAGCGGGAGGGCCGGGGAGACCCAGTACTTC.

The chain combines TRBV6-5 with TRBJ1-1; TRBD1 is a possible D gene (5 bases). The V end was cut by 6 bases, the J end by 4 bases, with 15 bases between. CDR1 is MNHEY, CDR2 SVGAGI, per germline. This CDR3 has 14 residues. For the CDR3, the DNA is TGTGCCAGCAGGCCCACGGGGGGACGCACTGAAGCTTTCTTT. It specifies CASRPTGGRTEAFF.

This clone was seen a handful of times. The V call is TRBV7-3, the J call TRBJ2-7; tentatively, D is TRBD1 or TRBD2 (5 bases each). Germline lookup yields CDR1 SGHTA and CDR2 FQGTGA. Trimming stripped 5 bases from V and 1 base from J, with 9 bases between. CDR3 size: 13 residues. The CDR3 is CASSRDASYEQYF. The CDR3 nucleotides read TGTGCCAGCAGCCGGGACGCATCCTACGAGCAGTACTTC. The variable domain in full, completed from reference TRBV7-3 and TRBJ2-7, reads GAGVSQTPSNKVTEKGKYVELRCDPISGHTALYWYRQSLGQGPEFLIYFQGTGAADDSGLPNDRFFAVRPEGSVSTLKIQRTERGDSAVYLCASSRDASYEQYFGPGTRLTVT.

The V gene is TRBV18, the J gene TRBJ1-1; D call uncertain. There are 20 residues in the CDR3. Deletions cut 2 bases from V and 7 bases from J, with 32 bases between. CDR1 is KGHSH, CDR2 LQKENI, per germline. The CDR3 DNA is TGTGCCAGCTCACCATTTTCTGCGAACCTCTTAAACAGTCTGAGCGGTGAAGCTTTCTTT. Translating gives CASSPFSANLLNSLSGEAFF.

The rearrangement links TRBV27 to TRBJ1-2; 10 bases fit TRBD1. Germline V gene data show CDR1 as MNHEY and CDR2 as SMNVEV (reference sequence). With 0 bases clipped from V and 4 bases from J, the junction kept 5 bases outside the gene matches. The length of the CDR3 is 16 residues. CDR3 protein: CASSLSSTGGFYGYTF. The CDR3 DNA is TGTGCCAGCAGTTTATCCTCGACAGGGGGCTTCTATGGCTACACCTTC.

The chain has TRBV7-7 and TRBJ2-3; 8 nucleotides agree with TRBD1. After removal of 5 bases from V and 1 base from J, the junction contained 5 bases not matched to a gene. CDR3 length: 15 residues. Germline loops: CDR1 SSHAT, CDR2 FNYEAQ (reference sequence). The CDR3 reads CASSPDRGGTDTQYF. CDR3 sequence (DNA): TGTGCCAGCAGCCCCGACAGGGGCGGCACAGATACGCAGTATTTT.

V gene TRBV15 combines with J gene TRBJ2-5; no clear D. The CDR3 loop spans 13 amino acids. In germline, CDR1 is LNHNV, CDR2 YYDKDF (reference sequence). The germline V and J ends were trimmed by 5 bases and 3 bases, with 10 bases remaining between them. The CDR3 nucleotides are TGTGCCACCAGCGAGCCACCCGAAGAGACCCAGTACTTC. Translated, it gives CATSEPPEETQYF.

The CDR3 nucleotides are TGTGCCAGCAGTCAGCAGGAGAACTACAATGAGCAGTTCTTC. It encodes CASSQQENYNEQFF. This rearrangement joins TRBV27 to TRBJ2-1; D unresolved. The CDR3 consists of 14 residues. V dropped 5 bases and J dropped 3 bases, with 11 bases sitting between them. The germline gives CDR1 MNHEY, CDR2 SMNVEV (reference sequence).

The rearrangement links TRBV10-3 to TRBJ1-6; TRBD1 aligns across 11 bases. This CDR3 region has 14 residues. In germline, CDR1 is ENHRY, CDR2 SYGVKD. With 10 bases clipped from V and 6 bases from J, the junction kept 5 bases outside the gene matches. The CDR3 protein is CATGTGGRNSPLHF. CDR3 nucleotide sequence: TGTGCCACCGGGACAGGGGGGCGTAATTCACCCCTCCACTTT.

The rearrangement links TRBV6-1 to TRBJ2-5, with 10 nucleotides matching TRBD1. Germline CDR1 MNHNS, CDR2 SASEGT. The V gene end was trimmed by 6 bases and the J gene end by 5 bases; junction bases not matched to a gene: 3. The CDR3 spans 13 residues. The CDR3 region is CASRDRGTETQYF. CDR3 coding DNA: TGTGCCAGCAGGGACAGGGGGACGGAGACCCAGTACTTC.

This chain uses TRBV27 with TRBJ2-1, with 10 bases that match TRBD1. CDR1 and CDR2 from the germline V gene are MNHEY and SMNVEV (reference sequence). V was pared by 5 bases and J by 4 bases, with 5 bases of the junction left unmatched. The CDR3 loop spans 15 amino acids. The CDR3 coding sequence is TGTGCCAGCAGTGACGACAGGGGGCCATACAATGAGCAGTTCTTC. It encodes CASSDDRGPYNEQFF.